The 21 T cell receptor beta chains presented below share a single source sample, sequenced in a study of OX40 agonist ivuxolimab in advanced cancers. Sequenced by immunoSEQ multiplex PCR; TCRdb stores in-frame clones only, minus some. Here the sample spans about 55,000 clones, around 86% being singletons. The material was CD4+ or CD8+ T cells sorted from blood, obtained in a trial of the OX40 agonist ivuxolimab. The receptors stem from an adult with an advanced solid tumor such as melanoma, head and neck, liver or kidney cancer.

The gene calls are TRBV9 and TRBJ2-4, with D tentatively TRBD2 (6 bases). The germline CDR1 and CDR2 sequences are SGDLS and YYNGEE. The V end was cut by 4 bases, the J end by 7 bases, with 21 bases between. The CDR3 has 16 residues. The CDR3 DNA reads TGTGCCAGCAGCTCTCAAGGAGGGTTTAAGGACAACATTCAGTACTTC. Translation: CASSSQGGFKDNIQYF. Complete variable domain (other parts from reference TRBV9 and TRBJ2-4): DSGVTQTPKHLITATGQRVTLRCSPRSGDLSVYWYQQSLDQGLQFLIQYYNGEERAKGNILERFSAQQFPDLHSELNLSSLELGDSALYFCASSSQGGFKDNIQYFGAGTRLSVL.

The V and J genes are TRBV19 and TRBJ1-2; 7 bases agree with TRBD1. The V and J ends lost 4 bases and 2 bases, in that order; junction bases with no gene match: 1. The length of the CDR3 is 13 residues. CDR1 is LNHDA, CDR2 SQIVND, per germline (reference sequence). In DNA form, the CDR3 reads TGTGCCAGTAGTAGGGACAGCAACTATGGCTACACCTTC. Protein: CASSRDSNYGYTF.

DNA for the CDR3: TGTGCCAGCAGTTTAAAAGGGTCTCACGGCTACACCTTC. Its protein product is CASSLKGSHGYTF. J is TRBJ1-2 and V is TRBV28, with D hard to call. V was trimmed by 2 bases and J by 8 bases, leaving 12 bases between them. The CDR3 has 13 amino acids. CDR1 is MDHEN and CDR2 is SYDVKM in the germline V gene.

The chain employs TRBV11-3 and TRBJ2-1; perhaps TRBD1 as D (6 bases). The germline CDR1 and CDR2 sequences are SGHNT and YENEEA. The CDR3 sequence is 15 residues long. V shed 1 base and J shed 5 bases, with 12 bases lying between them. The CDR3: CASSLVKTGHNEQFF. The CDR3 DNA sequence: TGTGCCAGCAGCTTAGTTAAGACAGGACACAATGAGCAGTTCTTC.

The rearrangement uses TRBV28 and TRBJ1-5; D possibly corresponds to TRBD1 (6 bases). This CDR3 contains 16 residues. V gave up 6 bases and J gave up 0 bases, with 15 bases separating them. The germline V gene encodes CDR1 MDHEN and CDR2 SYDVKM. The CDR3 region has the DNA TGTGCCAGCAGCCCCAGGCGGGGGCTTAGCAATCAGCCCCAGCATTTT. Residues: CASSPRRGLSNQPQHF.

The chain couples TRBV7-8 to TRBJ1-3, with a weak D call TRBD1 (5 bases). Germline CDR1 reads SGHVS; CDR2 reads FQNEAQ. V was pared by 10 bases and J by 4 bases, with 20 bases between. The CDR3 length is 15 residues. This CDR3 is CATFKGPGSGNTIYF. CDR3 nucleotides: TGTGCCACCTTTAAAGGCCCAGGGTCAGGAAACACCATATATTTT.

The gene calls are TRBV5-1 and TRBJ2-1; the D is unclear. Germline-derived CDR1 and CDR2 are SGHRS and YFSETQ. This CDR3 has 15 residues. Deletions cut 1 base from V and 0 bases from J, with 8 bases between. The CDR3 bases are TGCGCCAGCAGCTTGTATCAGAGCTCCTACAATGAGCAGTTCTTC. The encoded protein is CASSLYQSSYNEQFF.

The chain joins TRBV27 to TRBJ2-1, with D tentatively TRBD1 (5 bases). Trimming took 3 bases from V and 7 from J, leaving 13 bases between them. The CDR3 totals 14 residues. Germline CDR1 reads MNHEY; CDR2 reads SMNVEV (reference sequence). The CDR3 loop is CASSFWGQKNEQFF. CDR3 nucleotides: TGTGCCAGCAGTTTTTGGGGCCAGAAGAATGAGCAGTTCTTC.

The chain carries TRBV11-1 and TRBJ2-3; D call uncertain. The germline CDR1 and CDR2 sequences are SGHAT and FQDESV (reference sequence). The CDR3 runs to 16 residues. Trimming took 1 base from V and 0 from J, leaving 11 bases between them. This CDR3 is CASSLEQQASTDTQYF. In nucleotides, the CDR3 is TGTGCCAGCAGCTTAGAACAGCAAGCTAGCACAGATACGCAGTATTTT. Full variable domain (outside the CDR3, taken from reference TRBV11-1 and TRBJ2-3): EAEVAQSPRYKITEKSQAVAFWCDPISGHATLYWYRQILGQGPELLVQFQDESVVDDSQLPKDRFSAERLKGVDSTLKIQPAELGDSAMYLCASSLEQQASTDTQYFGPGTRLTVL.

This chain joins TRBV10-3 and TRBJ1-5; no clear D gene. Trimming shortened V by 0 bases and J by 14 bases, and 20 bases separated the two germline ends. CDR1 and CDR2 from the germline V gene are ENHRY and SYGVKD. This CDR3 contains 15 residues. This CDR3 is CAISESIVEGSSKHF. The CDR3 bases are TGTGCCATCAGTGAGTCGATAGTTGAGGGATCAAGTAAGCATTTT.

This clone came up once. The genes are TRBV10-3 and TRBJ2-1; TRBD2 agrees at 13 bases. Trimming removed 7 bases from V and 0 bases from J; junction bases left unmatched: 9. Looked up from germline, CDR1 is ENHRY and CDR2 is SYGVKD. The CDR3 runs to 18 residues. The CDR3 is CAITGTSGAKGSYNEQFF. CDR3 DNA sequence: TGTGCCATCACCGGGACTAGCGGGGCGAAGGGCTCCTACAATGAGCAGTTCTTC.

J is TRBJ2-5 and V is TRBV29-1; perhaps TRBD2 as D (5 bases). CDR3 length: 12 amino acids. V lost 1 base and J 9 bases, leaving 12 bases between the germline ends. Germline-derived CDR1 and CDR2 are SQVTM and ANQGSEA. CDR3 loop: CSVEVGVRSQYF. CDR3 coding DNA: TGCAGCGTTGAAGTCGGGGTGAGATCCCAGTACTTC.

J is TRBJ1-3 and V is TRBV2; unclear D gene. Per the germline V gene, CDR1 is SNHLY and CDR2 is FYNNEI. Deletions cut 2 bases from V and 0 bases from J, with 8 bases between. The CDR3 runs to 15 residues. This chain's CDR3 is CASSEKRSSGNTIYF. The DNA for the CDR3 is TGTGCCAGCAGTGAAAAACGGAGCTCTGGAAACACCATATATTTT.

J is TRBJ2-3 and V is TRBV5-1; D might be TRBD2 (6 bases). CDR1 is SGHRS, CDR2 YFSETQ, per germline. Trimming pared 7 bases from V and 8 bases from J, leaving 17 bases between. This CDR3 comprises 13 residues. In DNA, the CDR3 is TGCGCCAGCCTGAATTCTCTCGGGGGTACGCAGTATTTT. Amino acid sequence: CASLNSLGGTQYF.

The chain has TRBV28 and TRBJ2-7; TRBD1 agrees at 10 bases. Trimming cost V 3 bases and J 5 bases; bases outside gene matches: 4. This CDR3 comprises 14 residues. Germline-derived CDR1 and CDR2 are MDHEN and SYDVKM. The CDR3 is CASSLWTGGDEQYF. CDR3 nucleotide sequence: TGTGCCAGCAGTTTGTGGACAGGGGGAGACGAGCAGTACTTC. The complete variable domain, with remaining parts taken from reference TRBV28 and TRBJ2-7, reads DVKVTQSSRYLVKRTGEKVFLECVQDMDHENMFWYRQDPGLGLRLIYFSYDVKMKEKGDIPEGYSVSREKKERFSLILESASTNQTSMYLCASSLWTGGDEQYFGPGTRLTVT.

The gene calls are TRBV7-3 and TRBJ2-7, with 16 bases matching TRBD2. This CDR3 spans 19 amino acids. Looked up from germline, CDR1 is SGHTA and CDR2 is FQGTGA. The trim removed 2 bases at V and 2 bases at J, leaving 9 bases unmatched. This CDR3 is CASSLPGTSGRAGTYEQYF. The CDR3 nucleotides read TGTGCCAGCAGCTTACCCGGGACTAGCGGGAGGGCCGGAACCTACGAGCAGTACTTC.

The rearrangement joins TRBV7-8 to TRBJ1-3, with D perhaps TRBD1 (6 bases). Germline V gives CDR1 SGHVS, CDR2 FQNEAQ. Trimming shortened V by 7 bases and J by 1 base, and 11 bases separated the two germline ends. This CDR3 is 14 amino acids long. CDR3 region: CASTKRGSGNTIYF. DNA of the CDR3: TGTGCCAGCACCAAGAGGGGGTCTGGAAACACCATATATTTT.

A single count supports this clone. The V and J genes are TRBV11-2 and TRBJ2-7, with TRBD2 matching 8 bases. The CDR3 is made up of 16 amino acids. J was trimmed by 4 bases and V by 0 bases; bases with no gene match: 8. In germline, CDR1 is SGHAT, CDR2 FQNNGV. CDR3 nucleotides: TGTGCCAGCAGCTTAGACCCGGTCATAGCGGGATACGAGCAGTACTTC. Amino acids: CASSLDPVIAGYEQYF.

V usage is TRBV28 and J usage is TRBJ1-4; D gene uncertain. This CDR3 contains 10 residues. The germline V gene encodes CDR1 MDHEN and CDR2 SYDVKM. Trimming took off 6 bases at V and 8 bases at J, with 4 bases between the two ends. This CDR3 is CASRAEKLFF. CDR3 nucleotides: TGTGCCAGCAGAGCAGAAAAACTGTTTTTT.

The J gene is TRBJ2-1, the V gene TRBV11-2, with 9 bases that match TRBD2. The CDR3 is made up of 16 amino acids. V was pared by 1 base and J by 1 base, with 2 bases of the junction left unmatched. Germline lookup yields CDR1 SGHAT and CDR2 FQNNGV. The CDR3 is CASSLGLAESYNEQFF. The CDR3 nucleotides read TGTGCCAGCAGCTTAGGACTAGCGGAATCCTACAATGAGCAGTTCTTC.

This chain links TRBV4-2 with TRBJ1-1, with D perhaps TRBD1 (6 bases). V lost 0 bases, J lost 4 bases, and 12 bases lay in between. Germline CDR1 reads LGHNA; CDR2 reads YNFKEQ. CDR3 length: 15 residues. The CDR3 DNA sequence: TGTGCCAGCAGCCAAGAGGTGCAGGGGCTCACTGAAGCTTTCTTT. Translation gives CASSQEVQGLTEAFF.